Sequencing of this T cell receptor (beta chain) was carried out in a study of shared clonotypes between healthy human individuals (dated by TCRdb to the early 2020s). A note on the overall study: A couple of women and three men aged 18 to 49 years were included in the cohort. For each donor, three plates each were used for CD4 naive and CD4 memory, two plates were used for CD8 naive, and one plate was used for CD8 memory. Blood TCR repertoires of a handful of healthy adults were deeply sequenced to estimate repertoire size and the extent of clonotype sharing between individuals. Different laboratories and diverse techniques were used to prepare libraries and sequence TCR repertoires, to increase sequencing depth and limit assay-specific biases. Each donor's leukapheresis produced roughly between roughly 0.85 and 10 billion PBMCs.

What the work shows at the level of the full study, not this receptor alone: Because the study included only a small number of donors, the genetic and exposure-history diversity represented was limited. Compared with non-shared clonotypes, the clonotypes found in all four sorted-subset donors had higher generation probabilities. Sampling was restricted to blood, and TCR repertoires in tissues likely differ from the TCR repertoires found in blood. Larger estimated clonotype richness was generally found for naive subsets than for memory subsets. Roughly 5% of naive CD4, 3.5% of naive CD8, roughly 2.4% of memory CD4, and approximately 0.39% of memory CD8 clonotypes were shared across a few donors. Pairwise subsampling indicated that sequencing depth was expected to affect the degree of clonotype sharing among donors. Incomplete sequencing was indicated by rarefaction of sorted-subset datasets, despite the large sequencing depth.

Using the deep immunoSEQ assay, multiplex PCR amplified TCR CDR3 regions from genomic DNA. Extracted genomic DNA from each cell subset was spread evenly across all wells of several immunoSEQ 96-well plates, with each plate serving as a replicate. For sorted subsets, about 0.2 ug genomic DNA, equal to tens of thousands of T cell genomes, was loaded into each replicate PCR. Purified libraries were measured with a Qubit 3.0 fluorometer, size-checked on a Bioanalyzer 2100, and measured again with the KAPA Library Quantification kit. Every immunoSEQ 96-well plate was sequenced on a separate single-read 150-cycle Illumina NextSeq 550 flow cell. The source study handled its data this way. The immunoSEQ output contained only junctional sequences without quality scores, so filtering could not match that applied to full-length reads. To assign V/J genes and CDR3, sequences were annotated against IMGT germline references using PyIR, a Python wrapper for IgBLAST v1.9. Reads were removed for weak V/J assignments (E-value above 1e-6), missing CDR3, stop codons, out-of-frame junctions, or ambiguous translated residues. V3J clonotypes were defined by identical inferred V gene, J gene, and CDR3 amino acid sequence. Percentage overlap between repertoires was calculated by dividing the number of shared unique clonotypes by the size of the smaller repertoire. RTK rarefaction, the Chao1 estimator, and Recon v2.1 estimates of unobserved clonotypes were used to assess repertoire richness. OLGA was used to compute generation probabilities for all TCRbeta clonotypes that the gDNA method yielded from several donors. Held by TCRdb, this immuneACCESS table contains in-frame sequences only and omits some clones. Under half of the omission traces to an unresolved V gene where checked; the cause of the rest is unknown. V, J and clone size are those of that table, while D and trimming were read from the DNA. This sample has about 990,000 clones in its table, and about 84% of those were observed once. 0.6% to 0.7% of the sample is taken by the ten largest.

The donors were healthy, HIV-negative adults who had no recently reported acute infections or vaccinations. Every donor was a Caucasian adult residing in Nashville, Tennessee, USA. CD4+ T cells were enriched by magnetic negative selection; naive cells were then positively selected on CD45RA, and the negative fraction formed the memory subset. After blood collection by leukapheresis, PBMCs were isolated using Ficoll-Histopaque density gradient centrifugation and then cryopreserved in the vapor phase of liquid nitrogen. Analytical flow cytometry was used to check the purity and quantity of every magnetically sorted T cell population. From each sorted fraction, genomic DNA was isolated and quantified by UV absorbance on a Nanodrop 2000c. Concerning this clone: Its specific antigen is unknown. The input lacks base qualities; no much larger clone sits a single base away.

There are 14 amino acids in the CDR3, from cysteine to phenylalanine inclusive. Only CDR3 DNA is held: 42 bases, read in frame from base 1. Trimming at the junction amounts to 0 bases on V and 6 bases on J, and the germline ends lie 8 bases apart. Via the germline V gene (reference sequence), CDR1 is SEHNR and CDR2 FQNEAQ. The chain was built from TRBV7-9 and TRBJ2-2, with no reliable assignment of the D segment. The source of this sequence is a man in his late teens or twenties in good health. Some clones in this sample may be carry-over from other donors' samples. The source material was memory CD4+ T cells from PBMCs. The intended sense of this specimen's cell subset or site label: CD45RA-negative fraction. CDR3 region: CASSLAWSPGELFF. The nucleotide sequence is TGTGCCAGCAGCTTAGCCTGGTCCCCCGGGGAGCTGTTTTTT.